The rows below give T cell receptor beta chains drawn from one sample of a study of CD8 T cells in Susac syndrome. TCRdb re-derived calls from the immunoSEQ multiplex PCR reads in MiXCR, one entry per CDR3 protein. The data contain 65,000 to 80,000 distinct CDR3 sequences, roughly 90% of them singletons. The sequencing input was CD8+ T cells from PBMCs. The receptors derive from a human donor with multiple sclerosis. CDR3s include the opening cysteine and the closing phenylalanine or tryptophan. The order of the fields is J gene, clone size, V gene, D gene, CDR3 protein, CDR3 DNA. A D gene is named only where the DNA matches it firmly. A clone size is listed for some rows: how often the clone was seen (once, few, many), or a class if it is expanded.

>TRBJ2-7|NA|TRBV29-1|TRBD1
CSALQGPYEQYF
TGCAGCGCCTTACAGGGGCCCTACGAGCAGTACTTC
>TRBJ2-7|few|TRBV18|TRBD2
CASSPRRGETYEQYF
TGTGCCAGCTCACCACGGCGGGGGGAAACCTACGAGCAGTACTTC
>TRBJ2-7|NA|TRBV28|NA
CASSSTGYEQYF
TGTGCCAGCAGTTCTACAGGGTACGAGCAGTACTTC
>TRBJ2-5|NA|TRBV5-6|NA
CASSLVRDRQETQYF
TGTGCCAGCAGCTTGGTTCGAGACAGACAAGAGACCCAGTACTTC
>TRBJ2-2|NA|TRBV6-5|NA
CASRAGPGSGELFF
TGTGCCAGTAGGGCGGGTCCTGGTTCCGGGGAGCTGTTTTTT
>TRBJ1-5|NA|TRBV5-6|TRBD1
CASSPTGVNQPQHF
TGTGCCAGCAGCCCCACAGGGGTCAATCAGCCCCAGCATTTT
>TRBJ2-5|once|TRBV20-1|TRBD2
CSARPGLAGEETQYF
TGCAGTGCTAGACCGGGACTAGCGGGAGAAGAGACCCAGTACTTC
>TRBJ2-2|NA|TRBV19|NA
CASSIVSGNTGELFF
TGTGCCAGTAGTATAGTTAGCGGGAACACCGGGGAGCTGTTTTTT
>TRBJ2-4|NA|TRBV7-9|TRBD2
CASSSSQRGENIQYF
TGTGCCAGCAGCTCGAGTCAGCGGGGGGAAAACATTCAGTACTTC
>TRBJ2-5|once|TRBV3-1|NA
CASSQEQQTPQETQYF
TGTGCCAGCAGCCAAGAGCAACAGACCCCTCAAGAGACCCAGTACTTC
>TRBJ2-3|NA|TRBV29-1|NA
CSVDTGGGTDTQYF
TGCAGCGTTGATACCGGCGGTGGCACAGATACGCAGTATTTT
>TRBJ1-2|NA|TRBV6-2/TRBV6-3|TRBD1
CASSYADRVTGYTF
TGTGCCAGCAGTTACGCGGACAGGGTAACTGGCTACACCTTC
>TRBJ1-2|NA|TRBV6-5|NA
CASSHAQAVPANYGYTF
TGTGCCAGCAGTCACGCCCAGGCGGTCCCAGCTAACTATGGCTACACCTTC
>TRBJ1-2|NA|TRBV7-9|TRBD1
CASSFERTGLNYGYTF
TGTGCCAGCAGCTTCGAAAGGACAGGCCTCAACTATGGCTACACCTTC
>TRBJ2-2|NA|TRBV9|TRBD2
CASSGGLAGTPGELFF
TGTGCCAGCAGCGGGGGACTAGCGGGGACTCCCGGGGAGCTGTTTTTT
>TRBJ1-5|once|TRBV12-3/TRBV12-4|NA
CASSSRVGQPQHF
TGTGCCAGCAGTTCGAGGGTGGGTCAGCCCCAGCATTTT
>TRBJ2-2|NA|TRBV5-6|NA
CASSLGTFGTGELFF
TGTGCCAGCAGCTTGGGAACCTTCGGAACCGGGGAGCTGTTTTTT
>TRBJ1-2|NA|TRBV28|NA
CASRIRETFLPDYGYTF
TGTGCCAGCAGGATCCGGGAAACTTTCCTACCAGACTATGGCTACACCTTC
>TRBJ1-5|NA|TRBV2|NA
CASSEQGSGQPQHF
TGTGCCAGCAGTGAACAGGGATCGGGTCAGCCCCAGCATTTT
>TRBJ2-7|NA|TRBV6-1|NA
CASSHADASYEQYF
TGTGCCAGCAGTCATGCGGACGCATCCTACGAGCAGTACTTC
>TRBJ2-3|NA|TRBV29-1|TRBD2
CSVDGLAGSTPTDTQYF
TGCAGCGTGGACGGACTAGCGGGTTCCACACCCACAGATACGCAGTATTTT
>TRBJ2-7|NA|TRBV28|NA
CASTVEGGFYEQYF
TGTGCCAGCACGGTGGAGGGGGGCTTCTACGAGCAGTACTTC
>TRBJ1-4|NA|TRBV4-1|NA
CASSQERGTNEKLFF
TGCGCCAGCAGCCAGGAACGTGGGACTAATGAAAAACTGTTTTTT
>TRBJ1-2|NA|TRBV6-5|NA
CASSFGAGDSSYGYTF
TGTGCCAGCAGTTTCGGGGCAGGAGACTCGTCCTATGGCTACACCTTC
>TRBJ1-3|NA|TRBV2|NA
CASSETGATGNTIYF
TGTGCCAGCAGTGAGACCGGGGCTACTGGAAACACCATATATTTT
>TRBJ2-7|NA|TRBV7-2|NA
CASSLARGRTYEQYF
TGTGCCAGCAGCTTAGCTCGAGGGAGAACCTACGAGCAGTACTTC
>TRBJ1-1|NA|TRBV23-1|NA
CASSQSNRIGAEAFF
TGCGCCAGCAGTCAATCAAACAGGATAGGTGCTGAAGCTTTCTTT
>TRBJ1-5|NA|TRBV5-4|NA
CASSFGDGGPQHF
TGTGCCAGCAGCTTTGGTGACGGGGGGCCCCAGCATTTT
>TRBJ2-3|NA|TRBV14|TRBD2
CASSQDSGTSTDTQYF
TGTGCCAGCAGCCAAGATAGCGGGACTAGCACAGATACGCAGTATTTT
>TRBJ1-5|NA|TRBV3-1|NA
CASSQSADSNQPQHF
TGTGCCAGCAGCCAAAGCGCTGACAGCAATCAGCCCCAGCATTTT
>TRBJ2-6|NA|TRBV6-1|NA
CASSQTGWGGGANVLTF
TGTGCCAGCAGCCAGACAGGATGGGGCGGTGGGGCCAACGTCCTGACTTTC
>TRBJ1-1|NA|TRBV19|NA
CASSWAGLDTEAFF
TGTGCCAGTAGTTGGGCGGGATTGGACACTGAAGCTTTCTTT
>TRBJ2-2|NA|TRBV24-1|NA
CATSDPGTPNTGELFF
TGTGCCACCAGTGACCCCGGGACACCGAACACCGGGGAGCTGTTTTTT
>TRBJ2-7|NA|TRBV2|NA
CASMGGGYYYEQYF
TGTGCCAGCATGGGAGGGGGCTATTACTACGAGCAGTACTTC
>TRBJ2-1|NA|TRBV4-2|TRBD2
CASSQDWSGGLYNEQFF
TGTGCCAGCAGCCAAGACTGGAGCGGGGGGCTCTACAATGAGCAGTTCTTC
>TRBJ2-1|few|TRBV12-3/TRBV12-4|NA
CASSGVGSYNEQFF
TGTGCCAGCTCGGGGGTAGGGTCCTACAATGAGCAGTTCTTC
>TRBJ2-1|NA|TRBV2|NA
CASGLGQFSYNEQFF
TGTGCCAGCGGGTTAGGACAGTTCTCCTACAATGAGCAGTTCTTC
>TRBJ2-7|NA|TRBV15|NA
CATSSRDEQYF
TGTGCCACCAGCAGTCGCGACGAGCAGTACTTC
>TRBJ2-4|NA|TRBV19|NA
CASSITDIQYF
TGTGCCAGTAGTATAACGGACATTCAGTACTTC
>TRBJ1-1|NA|TRBV25-1|NA
CASSDVGSNTEAFF
TGTGCCAGCAGTGATGTAGGGTCCAACACTGAAGCTTTCTTT
>TRBJ1-2|NA|TRBV20-1|TRBD1
CSAIPDRVDGYTF
TGCAGTGCTATACCCGACAGGGTGGATGGCTACACCTTC
>TRBJ2-7|once|TRBV7-8|NA
CASSFAGIGYEQYF
TGTGCCAGCAGCTTTGCAGGGATTGGGTACGAGCAGTACTTC
>TRBJ2-1|NA|TRBV7-9|TRBD2
CASSSYLAGDYNEQFF
TGTGCCAGCAGCTCCTACCTAGCGGGGGACTACAATGAGCAGTTCTTC
>TRBJ2-3|NA|TRBV2|NA
CAIPGRGTDTQYF
TGTGCCATCCCCGGCAGGGGCACAGATACGCAGTATTTT
>TRBJ2-5|NA|TRBV25-1|NA
CASSEYEGGVQYF
TGTGCCAGCAGTGAATATGAAGGCGGGGTCCAGTACTTC